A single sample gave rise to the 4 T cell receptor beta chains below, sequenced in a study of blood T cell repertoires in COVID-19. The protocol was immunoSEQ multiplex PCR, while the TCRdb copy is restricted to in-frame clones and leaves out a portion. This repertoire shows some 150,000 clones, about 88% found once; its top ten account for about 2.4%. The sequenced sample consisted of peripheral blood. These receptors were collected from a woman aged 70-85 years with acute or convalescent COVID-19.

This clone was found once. The CDR3 loop reads CASSRGGTGGEKLFF. For the CDR3, the DNA is TGTGCCAGCAGCCGAGGGGGGACAGGGGGTGAAAAACTGTTTTTT. The chain uses TRBV7-8 and TRBJ1-4; 11 nucleotides line up with TRBD1. The CDR3 totals 15 residues. Germline assignment: CDR1 SGHVS and CDR2 FQNEAQ. The V gene end was trimmed by 5 bases and the J gene end by 7 bases; junction bases not matched to a gene: 6.

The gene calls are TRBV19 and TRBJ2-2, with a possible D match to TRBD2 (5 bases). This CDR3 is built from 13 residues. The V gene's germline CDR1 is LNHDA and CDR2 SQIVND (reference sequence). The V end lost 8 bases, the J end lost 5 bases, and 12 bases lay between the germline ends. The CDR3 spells CASHPRVTGELFF. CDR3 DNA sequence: TGTGCCAGTCATCCGCGGGTAACCGGGGAGCTGTTTTTT.

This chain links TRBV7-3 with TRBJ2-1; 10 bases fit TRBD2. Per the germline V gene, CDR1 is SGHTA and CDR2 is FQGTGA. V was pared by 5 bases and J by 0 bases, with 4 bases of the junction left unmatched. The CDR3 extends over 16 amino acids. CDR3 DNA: TGTGCCAGCAGCGCCCTAGCGGGGGACTCCTACAATGAGCAGTTCTTC. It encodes CASSALAGDSYNEQFF.

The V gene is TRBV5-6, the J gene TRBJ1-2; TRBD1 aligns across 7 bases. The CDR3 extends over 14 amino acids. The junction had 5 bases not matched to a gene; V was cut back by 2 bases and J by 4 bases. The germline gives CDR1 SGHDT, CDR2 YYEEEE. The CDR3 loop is CASSLRQGSYGYTF. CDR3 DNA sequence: TGTGCCAGCAGCTTAAGACAGGGTAGCTATGGCTACACCTTC.